These 16 T cell receptor beta chains were sequenced from one sample in a study of cytomegalovirus exposure and HLA in healthy donors. The PCR was carried out with 60 Vbeta primers and 13 Jbeta primers. Assay: immunoSEQ multiplex PCR; the TCRdb copy retains only in-frame clones and omits some. The sample yields about 170,000 clones, 80% seen once. Sequenced sample: PBMCs. The receptors shown here come from a woman aged 50 to 60 in good health and CMV-seropositive.

The genes are TRBV27 and TRBJ2-3, with a possible D match to TRBD2 (5 bases). V lost 4 bases and J 3 bases, leaving 11 bases between the germline ends. CDR1 is MNHEY, CDR2 SMNVEV, per germline (reference sequence). This CDR3 has 14 residues. This chain's CDR3 is CASSYRGWTDTQYF. The CDR3 DNA is TGTGCCAGCAGTTACCGGGGATGGACAGATACGCAGTATTTT.

This clone came up a few times. This specimen includes other DNA sequences encoding the same CDR3. This chain uses TRBV6-6 with TRBJ2-3; TRBD2 aligns across 11 bases. V dropped 5 bases and J dropped 3; count of bases not matched to a gene: 7. From germline, CDR1 is MNHNY and CDR2 SVGAGI (reference sequence). The CDR3 is 16 amino acids. The CDR3 DNA follows: TGTGCCAGCAGTCCATATAGCGGGGGGGCTACAGATACGCAGTATTTT. It encodes CASSPYSGGATDTQYF.

The V and J genes are TRBV7-9 and TRBJ1-1, with D possibly TRBD1 on 6 matching bases. The germline gives CDR1 SEHNR, CDR2 FQNEAQ (reference sequence). V was trimmed by 3 bases and J by 6 bases, leaving 11 bases between them. The CDR3 has 13 residues. The CDR3 sequence is CASSLGWTAEAFF. In DNA form, the CDR3 reads TGTGCCAGCAGCTTGGGGTGGACAGCTGAAGCTTTCTTT.

In this sample, this clone turned up many times. The chain employs TRBV7-9 and TRBJ1-5, with D perhaps TRBD1 (5 bases). Trimming shortened V by 3 bases and J by 4 bases, and 13 bases separated the two germline ends. Germline assignment: CDR1 SEHNR and CDR2 FQNEAQ (reference sequence). The CDR3 is 15 residues long. CDR3: CASSFLRGPNQPQHF. The CDR3, as DNA: TGTGCCAGCAGCTTTTTAAGGGGTCCGAATCAGCCCCAGCATTTT.

The genes are TRBV11-1 and TRBJ2-1; a possible D gene is TRBD1 (5 bases). The CDR3 loop spans 15 amino acids. Germline V lookup: CDR1 SGHAT, CDR2 FQDESV (reference sequence). The ends were cut back, 1 base at V and 6 bases at J, with 13 bases in the middle. This CDR3 reads CASSLGPGPVNEQFF. CDR3 coding DNA: TGTGCCAGCAGCTTAGGGCCAGGGCCCGTCAATGAGCAGTTCTTC.

The chain employs TRBV19 and TRBJ2-4, with D uncertain. CDR1 and CDR2 (germline): LNHDA, SQIVND (reference sequence). V was shortened by 3 bases and J by 5 bases, with 8 bases between the two germline ends. The CDR3 length is 13 residues. The CDR3 DNA is TGTGCCAGTAGTATTCAGGTGGAAAACATTCAGTACTTC. This encodes CASSIQVENIQYF.

The chain employs TRBV7-3 and TRBJ2-7; TRBD2 is a possible D gene (5 bases). The V and J ends lost 0 bases and 5 bases respectively, with 11 bases between them. The CDR3 is made up of 14 amino acids. Germline V gene data show CDR1 as SGHTA and CDR2 as FQGTGA. The CDR3 DNA follows: TGTGCCAGCAGCTTAACGCCCGGGGTAAACGAGCAGTACTTC. It is translated as CASSLTPGVNEQYF.

The chain couples TRBV7-3 to TRBJ2-5, with 11 bases matching TRBD1. The trim removed 1 base at V and 11 bases at J, leaving 12 bases unmatched. Germline-derived CDR1 and CDR2 are SGHTA and FQGTGA. The CDR3 totals 16 residues. The CDR3 nucleotides are TGTGCCAGCAGCTTAAATCGGGGACAGGGGGTGGGTGAGCAGTACTTC. Encoded protein: CASSLNRGQGVGEQYF. The whole variable domain, remainder taken from reference TRBV7-3 and TRBJ2-5, is GAGVSQTPSNKVTEKGKYVELRCDPISGHTALYWYRQSLGQGPEFLIYFQGTGAADDSGLPNDRFFAVRPEGSVSTLKIQRTERGDSAVYLCASSLNRGQGVGEQYFGPGTRLLVL.

This clone was seen more than once but under ten times. This chain uses TRBV6-1 with TRBJ1-3; tentative D call: TRBD1 (5 bases). Looked up from germline, CDR1 is MNHNS and CDR2 is SASEGT. The CDR3 is 14 amino acids. Deletions cut 10 bases from V and 0 bases from J, with 13 bases between. CDR3: CATPTESSGNTIYF. The CDR3 nucleotides read TGTGCCACCCCGACAGAATCCTCTGGAAACACCATATATTTT.

The chain combines TRBV29-1 with TRBJ2-5, with 7 bases identical to TRBD1. The ends lost 6 bases at V and 1 base at J; junction bases unmatched: 5. Germline V lookup: CDR1 SQVTM, CDR2 ANQGSEA. This CDR3 spans 13 amino acids. The CDR3 region is CSVGRTGQETQYF. CDR3 DNA: TGCAGCGTAGGCCGGACAGGCCAAGAGACCCAGTACTTC.

CDR3 region: CASTGVQGVLTNEQFF. CDR3 bases: TGTGCCAGCACGGGGGTACAGGGGGTACTGACCAATGAGCAGTTCTTC. This chain joins TRBV5-4 and TRBJ2-1; TRBD1 matches at 8 bases. The V and J ends lost 6 bases and 6 bases, in that order; junction bases with no gene match: 14. Germline-derived CDR1 and CDR2 are SGHNT and YYREEE (reference sequence). This CDR3 contains 16 residues.

This clone was seen a few times. V gene TRBV5-1 combines with J gene TRBJ1-3; possibly TRBD1 for D (6 bases). V was clipped by 4 bases and J by 0 bases, with 11 bases between them. Germline-derived CDR1 and CDR2 are SGHRS and YFSETQ. This CDR3 contains 15 residues. The CDR3 nucleotides are TGCGCCAGCAGCCTACAGGGATTCTCTGGAAACACCATATATTTT. Protein: CASSLQGFSGNTIYF.

The CDR3: CASSQDANGGAYGYTF. The DNA of the CDR3 is TGTGCCAGCAGCCAAGATGCGAACGGAGGAGCCTATGGCTACACCTTC. The chain has TRBV4-2 and TRBJ1-2; D is undetermined. This CDR3 has 16 amino acids. Germline assignment: CDR1 LGHNA and CDR2 YNFKEQ. V dropped 0 bases and J dropped 4 bases, with 15 bases sitting between them.

The chain employs TRBV19 and TRBJ2-3; D is possibly TRBD2 (6 bases). V was cut by 5 bases and J by 1 base, with 13 bases left in between. This CDR3 has 15 residues. From germline, CDR1 is LNHDA and CDR2 SQIVND (reference sequence). Here the CDR3 DNA reads TGTGCCAGTAGTCCGTCGGGAGCCCGCACAGATACGCAGTATTTT. It specifies CASSPSGARTDTQYF.

This clone was seen once. This chain joins TRBV30 and TRBJ1-2; D is uncertain. CDR3 length: 13 amino acids. Trimming took 4 bases from V and 8 from J, leaving 17 bases between them. Germline V gives CDR1 GTSNPN, CDR2 SVGIG (reference sequence). The DNA of the CDR3 is TGTGCCTGGAACCGGGAGCCGCCCGACGGCTACACCTTC. Its protein is CAWNREPPDGYTF.

The genes are TRBV27 and TRBJ1-1; maybe TRBD1 (5 bases). CDR1 is MNHEY, CDR2 SMNVEV, per germline (reference sequence). V lost 1 base and J lost 1, with 10 bases in between. CDR3 length: 15 amino acids. The CDR3 DNA sequence: TGTGCCAGCAGTTTATTTCAGGGCTCGAACACTGAAGCTTTCTTT. This sequence encodes CASSLFQGSNTEAFF.